Listed here is a single T cell receptor beta chain. Its antigen specificity is not known. The record has no base qualities; no much larger clone is one base away. From a lookup of the germline V gene (reference sequence), CDR1 and CDR2 are LNHDA and SQIVND. At the junction V is shortened by 5 bases and J by 12 bases; bases outside the gene matches: 13. CDR3 length: 14 amino acids, cysteine to phenylalanine. Kept here is only the CDR3 DNA, which spans 42 bases and is read in frame from base 1. The sample is drawn from a study of PD-1 blockade in classical Hodgkin lymphoma (dated by TCRdb to 2020 to 2021). About the investigation overall: Nivolumab dosing was 3 mg/kg intravenously every 2 weeks, continuing until either disease progression or unacceptable toxicity. A peripheral blood immune signature of response to PD-1 blockade in classical Hodgkin lymphoma was defined using TCR beta sequencing and CyTOF.

Paper-wide results and their limitations: By C4D1, a significant rise was seen in CD4+ TCR diversity but not in CD8+ TCR diversity (p=0.0027 vs p=0.16), and the rise was most apparent among complete responders (p=0.02). Diversity was lower in patients who began nivolumab less than 1 year after ASCT, so these patients were left out of later analyses to avoid confounding by immune reconstitution. Baseline diversity similar to that of newly diagnosed patients was observed in trial patients achieving complete response, whereas significantly lower diversity was observed in partial responders and progressors. Newly diagnosed patients were reported to have lower baseline TCR diversity than healthy donors, and relapsed/refractory patients were reported to have lower baseline TCR diversity still. The study covered only a single clinical trial cohort, and the causes of the repertoire differences, possibly disease activity or prior therapy, were still not defined.

The time point label on this specimen signifies: cycle 1 day 1 (C1D1), immediately before nivolumab initiation. Relapse after autologous stem cell transplantation had occurred in all trial patients, and cohorts A, B and C were distinguished by prior brentuximab vedotin exposure. The trial cohort included 55 to 65 patients with relapsed/refractory classical Hodgkin lymphoma, and each patient had a best overall response of complete response, partial response or progressive disease. In the multi-cohort phase II CheckMate 205 trial, trial patients received single-agent nivolumab. Best overall response was determined by an independent review committee according to the 2007 International Working Group response criteria. Trial PBMCs were collected immediately before nivolumab initiation (C1D1) and during therapy at cycle 2 day 1 and cycle 4 day 1. Peripheral blood was collected in 8 mL Vacutainer Cell Preparation Tubes, from which PBMCs were isolated by centrifugation and then cryopreserved.

The Qiagen DNeasy kit was used to extract genomic DNA both from unsorted PBMCs and from the negatively selected CD4+ and CD8+ fractions. Using primers that anneal to V and J segments, immunoSEQ multiplex PCR amplified the TCR beta CDR3 regions. Amplification bias was minimized using a synthetic immune receptor repertoire, and residual bias was removed computationally after sequencing. As for how the authors treated the data: Repertoire diversity was quantified as the Shannon entropy index using custom Python scripts. Unsorted, CD4+ and CD8+ repertoires were examined separately, except in combined analyses, for which CD4+ and CD8+ sequences were merged in silico. A clone counted as expanded when the clone's frequency after treatment rose at least 2-fold relative to C1D1, and clones undetected at baseline were given a pseudocount of 0.5. Clones with 0 or 1 copy at C1D1 were defined as singleton clones, while clones with 2 or more copies were defined as non-singleton clones. Clones expanded in unsorted samples were labelled as CD4+, CD8+ or unknown by matching protein sequences in sorted samples from the same patient. Diversity changes from C1D1 to C4D1 were tested in paired samples using Wilcoxon tests. TCRdb stores this immuneACCESS table with in-frame sequences only. Part of the clones is absent; in the studies checked, under half of the shortfall reflects unresolved V genes, and no reason is known for the rest. V, J and clone size are taken as reported in that table, and D and trimming were inferred from the DNA itself. This sample has about 59,000 clones in its table, and roughly 90% of those were observed once. The ten most abundant clones make up about 8.8% of the sample.

This sample comprised peripheral blood mononuclear cells (PBMCs), obtained at baseline. The chain is encoded by TRBV19 joined to TRBJ2-1, and 7 bases in between align with TRBD2. This TCR derives from a human donor with classical Hodgkin lymphoma. The sequence in DNA is TGTGCCAGTAGTCCAAACCCTTCGGAGCGGGGGCAGTTCTTC. This translates into CASSPNPSERGQFF.